Below, one T cell receptor beta chain is given with its context. Germline loops: CDR1 SGHRS, CDR2 YFSETQ. After removal of 4 bases from V and 6 bases from J, the junction contained 5 bases not matched to a gene. This CDR3 is 14 amino acids long. The data originate from a study of blood T cell repertoires in COVID-19. Overall study: The origin of the acute and convalescent COVID-19 samples was the United States, Italy and Spain. T cells, B-cell-depleted T cells, or PBMCs provided the cDNA or gDNA that served as material.

Original methodology: Using reference gene primer amplification, nucleated cell counts were estimated. Repertoires were generated with immunoSEQ multiplex PCR, while TCRdb's copy carries only in-frame clones and drops some. The V and J calls and clone size were taken over from that table, and D and trimming were inferred from the DNA. Of 60,000 to 65,000 clones listed, approximately 77% were seen once; the top ten hold about 29%. V and J are TRBV5-1 and TRBJ1-5; 9 nucleotides align to TRBD1. Sequenced sample: peripheral blood. This TCR came from a human donor in a cohort sampled during active COVID-19. The CDR3 here is CASSPGTGSQPQHF. The CDR3 nucleotides are TGCGCCAGCAGCCCTGGGACAGGGAGTCAGCCCCAGCATTTT. Drawing the rest from reference TRBV5-1 and TRBJ1-5, the complete variable domain is KAGVTQTPRYLIKTRGQQVTLSCSPISGHRSVSWYQQTPGQGLQFLFEYFSETQRNKGNFPGRFSGRQFSNSRSEMNVSTLELGDSALYLCASSPGTGSQPQHFGDGTRLSIL.